The entry below gives a single TCR beta chain sequence along with its context. CDR1 is WNHNN, CDR2 SYGVQD, per germline (reference sequence). V lost 3 bases and J lost 4; bases outside the gene matches: 8. This CDR3 region has 17 residues. This sample is part of a study of T cells in tuberculosis. Study context: In South Africa, adults with active tuberculosis were compared with IGRA-negative and latently infected IGRA-positive adolescents.

The assay was immunoSEQ multiplex PCR, and TCRdb's table has in-frame clones only and misses some. This sample carries tens of thousands of clones, nearly 95% of them seen once, and the ten largest clones take 6.5% to 9.5%. This sequence joins TRBV10-1 and TRBJ2-7; 14 nucleotides agree with TRBD2. The sample comprised PBMCs. The sequence came from a donor aged 10 to 29 with latent tuberculosis or without tuberculosis infection. The CDR3 region is CASSERLAGGQWYEQYF. The DNA of the CDR3 is TGCGCCAGCAGTGAAAGACTAGCGGGGGGGCAGTGGTACGAGCAGTACTTC.